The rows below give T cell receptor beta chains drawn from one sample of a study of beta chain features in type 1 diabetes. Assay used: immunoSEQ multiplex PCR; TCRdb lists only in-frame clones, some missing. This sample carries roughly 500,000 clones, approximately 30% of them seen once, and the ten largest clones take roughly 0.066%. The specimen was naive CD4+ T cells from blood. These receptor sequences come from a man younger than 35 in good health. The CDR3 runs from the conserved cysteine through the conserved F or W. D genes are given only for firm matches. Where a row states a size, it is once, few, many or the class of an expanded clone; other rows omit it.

CDR3aa: CASSVNRAGSYNEQFF
CDR3nt: TGTGCCAGCAGTGTCAATCGGGCGGGCTCCTACAATGAGCAGTTCTTC
abundance: NA
j_gene: TRBJ2-1
v_gene: TRBV2
d_gene: NA

CDR3aa: CASSLPTSGNEQFF
CDR3nt: TGCGCCAGCAGCTTGCCGACTAGCGGCAATGAGCAGTTCTTC
abundance: NA
j_gene: TRBJ2-1
v_gene: TRBV5-1
d_gene: TRBD2

CDR3aa: CASSFRGLNTEAFF
CDR3nt: TGTGCCAGCAGTTTCAGGGGGCTGAACACTGAAGCTTTCTTT
abundance: few
j_gene: TRBJ1-1
v_gene: TRBV27
d_gene: TRBD1

CDR3aa: CAWSPDSRNTEAFF
CDR3nt: TGTGCCTGGAGCCCAGACAGCAGGAACACTGAAGCTTTCTTT
abundance: few
j_gene: TRBJ1-1
v_gene: TRBV30
d_gene: NA

CDR3aa: CASFAQRADTQYF
CDR3nt: TGCGCCAGCTTCGCCCAACGTGCAGATACGCAGTATTTT
abundance: few
j_gene: TRBJ2-3
v_gene: TRBV5-1
d_gene: NA

CDR3aa: CAWSDRYNEQFF
CDR3nt: TGTGCCTGGAGCGACAGGTACAATGAGCAGTTCTTC
abundance: few
j_gene: TRBJ2-1
v_gene: TRBV30
d_gene: NA

CDR3aa: CASSAYEKEQYF
CDR3nt: TGTGCCAGCTCCGCATATGAGAAGGAGCAGTACTTC
abundance: few
j_gene: TRBJ2-7
v_gene: TRBV18
d_gene: NA

CDR3aa: CASIPPGLTYNEQFF
CDR3nt: TGTGCCAGCATCCCTCCGGGACTAACGTACAATGAGCAGTTCTTC
abundance: NA
j_gene: TRBJ2-1
v_gene: TRBV7-2
d_gene: TRBD2

CDR3aa: CSARVGDGYTF
CDR3nt: TGCAGTGCTAGAGTAGGGGATGGCTACACCTTC
abundance: NA
j_gene: TRBJ1-2
v_gene: TRBV20-1
d_gene: NA

CDR3aa: CAWNKGALNEQFF
CDR3nt: TGTGCCTGGAACAAGGGGGCGCTCAATGAGCAGTTCTTC
abundance: NA
j_gene: TRBJ2-1
v_gene: TRBV30
d_gene: TRBD1

CDR3aa: CSVSGPDGLNTGELFF
CDR3nt: TGCAGCGTTTCAGGGCCGGACGGCTTGAACACCGGGGAGCTGTTTTTT
abundance: NA
j_gene: TRBJ2-2
v_gene: TRBV29-1
d_gene: NA

CDR3aa: CASSFLGSEQYF
CDR3nt: TGTGCCAGCAGCTTTCTCGGGTCTGAGCAGTACTTC
abundance: few
j_gene: TRBJ2-7
v_gene: TRBV7-2
d_gene: NA

CDR3aa: CASSKARAGRWHANF
CDR3nt: TGTGCCAGCAGCAAAGCGCGGGCAGGGCGGTGGCATGCGAACTTC
abundance: NA
j_gene: TRBJ2-7
v_gene: TRBV21-1
d_gene: NA

CDR3aa: CASSFSQGARNEQFF
CDR3nt: TGTGCCAGCAGCTTTAGCCAGGGGGCGCGGAATGAGCAGTTCTTC
abundance: few
j_gene: TRBJ2-1
v_gene: TRBV7-7
d_gene: TRBD1

CDR3aa: CSVGGAIGTEAFF
CDR3nt: TGCAGCGTTGGGGGGGCCATTGGGACTGAAGCTTTCTTT
abundance: NA
j_gene: TRBJ1-1
v_gene: TRBV29-1
d_gene: NA

CDR3aa: CASSTGTVSGNTIYF
CDR3nt: TGTGCCAGCAGCACAGGGACTGTCTCTGGAAACACCATATATTTT
abundance: few
j_gene: TRBJ1-3
v_gene: TRBV9
d_gene: NA

CDR3aa: CASSFGWDEQFF
CDR3nt: TGTGCCAGCAGCTTCGGTTGGGATGAGCAGTTCTTC
abundance: NA
j_gene: TRBJ2-1
v_gene: TRBV7-9
d_gene: NA

CDR3aa: CASSATWTAQETQYF
CDR3nt: TGTGCCAGCAGTGCCACCTGGACAGCGCAAGAGACCCAGTACTTC
abundance: few
j_gene: TRBJ2-5
v_gene: TRBV9
d_gene: NA

CDR3aa: CAISEQGRVRVYF
CDR3nt: TGTGCCATCAGTGAACAGGGTCGAGTCCGGGTCTACTTC
abundance: NA
j_gene: TRBJ2-7
v_gene: TRBV10-3
d_gene: NA

CDR3aa: CAITRGDTQYF
CDR3nt: TGCGCCATTACACGAGGAGATACGCAGTATTTT
abundance: few
j_gene: TRBJ2-3
v_gene: TRBV10-2
d_gene: NA

CDR3aa: CASRSSGNNNYEQYF
CDR3nt: TGCGCCAGTAGGTCAAGCGGAAATAATAACTACGAGCAGTACTTC
abundance: few
j_gene: TRBJ2-7
v_gene: TRBV4-1
d_gene: NA

CDR3aa: CASSIAYEQYF
CDR3nt: TGTGCCAGCAGCATCGCCTACGAGCAGTACTTC
abundance: NA
j_gene: TRBJ2-7
v_gene: TRBV13
d_gene: NA

CDR3aa: CASSPPGWEPSSYEQYF
CDR3nt: TGTGCCAGCTCACCACCGGGATGGGAACCCAGCTCCTACGAGCAGTACTTC
abundance: NA
j_gene: TRBJ2-7
v_gene: TRBV18
d_gene: NA

CDR3aa: CSATGTDTQYF
CDR3nt: TGCAGTGCTACTGGCACAGATACGCAGTATTTT
abundance: few
j_gene: TRBJ2-3
v_gene: TRBV20-1
d_gene: NA

CDR3aa: CASSYSSGANVLTF
CDR3nt: TGTGCCAGCAGCTATAGCTCTGGGGCCAACGTCCTGACTTTC
abundance: few
j_gene: TRBJ2-6
v_gene: TRBV5-8
d_gene: NA

CDR3aa: CAWSMGLANEQFF
CDR3nt: TGTGCCTGGAGCATGGGACTAGCGAATGAGCAGTTCTTC
abundance: few
j_gene: TRBJ2-1
v_gene: TRBV30
d_gene: TRBD2

CDR3aa: CASSATGTVKQFF
CDR3nt: TGTGCCAGCAGTGCAACCGGGACAGTCAAGCAGTTCTTC
abundance: NA
j_gene: TRBJ2-1
v_gene: TRBV25-1
d_gene: TRBD1

CDR3aa: CAWSRVHEQYF
CDR3nt: TGTGCCTGGAGTAGGGTCCACGAGCAGTACTTC
abundance: NA
j_gene: TRBJ2-7
v_gene: TRBV30
d_gene: NA

CDR3aa: CATSRALITGPYEQYF
CDR3nt: TGTGCCACCAGCAGAGCATTAATTACAGGGCCCTACGAGCAGTACTTC
abundance: NA
j_gene: TRBJ2-7
v_gene: TRBV15
d_gene: NA

CDR3aa: CASSQLQGISNYGYTF
CDR3nt: TGTGCCAGCAGCCAACTGCAGGGGATCTCTAACTATGGCTACACCTTC
abundance: NA
j_gene: TRBJ1-2
v_gene: TRBV4-2
d_gene: NA

CDR3aa: CASSLHAEQFF
CDR3nt: TGTGCCAGCAGTCTACATGCTGAGCAGTTCTTC
abundance: few
j_gene: TRBJ2-1
v_gene: TRBV28
d_gene: NA

CDR3aa: CASSLSGSQETQYF
CDR3nt: TGTGCCAGCAGCTTGAGCGGGTCCCAAGAGACCCAGTACTTC
abundance: NA
j_gene: TRBJ2-5
v_gene: TRBV7-2
d_gene: NA

CDR3aa: CASSKETGVIYGYTF
CDR3nt: TGTGCCAGCAGCAAAGAGACAGGGGTTATCTATGGCTACACCTTC
abundance: few
j_gene: TRBJ1-2
v_gene: TRBV21-1
d_gene: NA

CDR3aa: CATLEAGTAEQFF
CDR3nt: TGTGCCACACTCGAGGCAGGGACAGCCGAGCAGTTCTTC
abundance: NA
j_gene: TRBJ2-1
v_gene: TRBV6-5
d_gene: TRBD1

CDR3aa: CASSSRTRMVMSYNEQFF
CDR3nt: TGTGCCAGCAGCTCCAGGACTAGGATGGTCATGTCCTACAATGAGCAGTTCTTC
abundance: NA
j_gene: TRBJ2-1
v_gene: TRBV7-2
d_gene: TRBD2

CDR3aa: CASSPGLAGGPGEQFF
CDR3nt: TGCGCCAGCAGCCCCGGACTAGCGGGAGGGCCAGGCGAGCAGTTCTTC
abundance: once
j_gene: TRBJ2-1
v_gene: TRBV5-1
d_gene: TRBD2

CDR3aa: CASSMRVKGTDTQYF
CDR3nt: TGTGCCAGCAGTATGAGGGTAAAGGGCACAGATACGCAGTATTTT
abundance: NA
j_gene: TRBJ2-3
v_gene: TRBV27
d_gene: NA

CDR3aa: CASSLRQGLPRNIQYF
CDR3nt: TGTGCCAGCAGTTTAAGACAGGGGTTACCCCGAAACATTCAGTACTTC
abundance: NA
j_gene: TRBJ2-4
v_gene: TRBV6-5
d_gene: TRBD1

CDR3aa: CASSPRTGRGYEQYF
CDR3nt: TGTGCCAGCAGCCCCCGGACAGGGAGAGGGTACGAGCAGTACTTC
abundance: NA
j_gene: TRBJ2-7
v_gene: TRBV7-9
d_gene: TRBD1

CDR3aa: CASRARYTSYEQYF
CDR3nt: TGTGCCAGCAGGGCCCGTTACACCTCCTACGAGCAGTACTTC
abundance: NA
j_gene: TRBJ2-7
v_gene: TRBV2
d_gene: NA

CDR3aa: CASTKDRVQETQYF
CDR3nt: TGTGCCAGCACCAAGGACAGGGTTCAAGAGACCCAGTACTTC
abundance: NA
j_gene: TRBJ2-5
v_gene: TRBV2
d_gene: TRBD1

CDR3aa: CASSLAVGARGEQYF
CDR3nt: TGCGCCAGCAGCCTCGCGGTAGGCGCCCGGGGCGAGCAGTACTTC
abundance: few
j_gene: TRBJ2-7
v_gene: TRBV4-3
d_gene: NA

CDR3aa: CSVGDHEQFF
CDR3nt: TGCAGCGTCGGGGATCATGAGCAGTTCTTC
abundance: few
j_gene: TRBJ2-1
v_gene: TRBV29-1
d_gene: NA

CDR3aa: CASSLGIGDTQYF
CDR3nt: TGTGCCAGCAGCTTGGGGATAGGTGATACGCAGTATTTT
abundance: few
j_gene: TRBJ2-3
v_gene: TRBV5-6
d_gene: NA

CDR3aa: CSVASLEGLSYNEQFF
CDR3nt: TGCAGCGTTGCGAGTCTGGAGGGGCTCTCCTACAATGAGCAGTTCTTC
abundance: once
j_gene: TRBJ2-1
v_gene: TRBV29-1
d_gene: NA

CDR3aa: CASSPLGAYEQYF
CDR3nt: TGTGCCAGCTCACCACTTGGGGCCTACGAGCAGTACTTC
abundance: NA
j_gene: TRBJ2-7
v_gene: TRBV18
d_gene: NA

CDR3aa: CASSVGPIYEQYF
CDR3nt: TGCGCCAGCAGCGTGGGACCGATCTACGAGCAGTACTTC
abundance: NA
j_gene: TRBJ2-7
v_gene: TRBV5-1
d_gene: NA

CDR3aa: CASSSSAGNYEQYF
CDR3nt: NA
abundance: few
j_gene: TRBJ2-7
v_gene: TRBV2
d_gene: NA

CDR3aa: CAWSAAGAYNEQFF
CDR3nt: TGTGCCTGGAGTGCCGCAGGGGCTTACAATGAGCAGTTCTTC
abundance: NA
j_gene: TRBJ2-1
v_gene: TRBV30
d_gene: NA

CDR3aa: CASTGLPETQYF
CDR3nt: TGTGCCAGCACGGGCCTACCGGAGACCCAGTACTTC
abundance: NA
j_gene: TRBJ2-5
v_gene: TRBV2
d_gene: NA

CDR3aa: CAWLGGHGYGYTF
CDR3nt: TGTGCCTGGCTCGGGGGGCACGGCTATGGCTACACCTTC
abundance: few
j_gene: TRBJ1-2
v_gene: TRBV30
d_gene: NA

CDR3aa: CASGSDSSPDTQYF
CDR3nt: TGTGCTAGTGGTTCCGACAGTAGCCCAGATACGCAGTATTTT
abundance: few
j_gene: TRBJ2-3
v_gene: TRBV12-5
d_gene: NA

CDR3aa: CAISGAGGPYEQYF
CDR3nt: TGTGCCATCAGTGGTGCGGGAGGGCCTTACGAGCAGTACTTC
abundance: NA
j_gene: TRBJ2-7
v_gene: TRBV10-3
d_gene: TRBD2

CDR3aa: CASSLRTGKFTDTQYF
CDR3nt: TGTGCCAGCAGCCTGAGGACAGGGAAATTCACAGATACGCAGTATTTT
abundance: NA
j_gene: TRBJ2-3
v_gene: TRBV5-4
d_gene: TRBD1

CDR3aa: CASSQGGRAAEKLFF
CDR3nt: TGTGCCAGCAGCCAAGGAGGCAGGGCTGCGGAAAAACTGTTTTTT
abundance: NA
j_gene: TRBJ1-4
v_gene: TRBV14
d_gene: NA